The T cell receptor (beta chain) described here comes from a study of blood T cells in healthy people across ages. Findings and caveats of the study: Correlation between TCR beta diversity and naive T cell percentage was strong.

The CDR3 extends over 15 amino acids. The germline V and J ends were trimmed by 4 bases and 0 bases, with 13 bases remaining between them. Germline V CDR1 and CDR2: SGHRS, YFSETQ. There were healthy Caucasian individuals from Russia, aged roughly 6 to 90, serving as donors. Each sample used at least 6 million PBMCs. A few counts support this clonotype. No antigen is known for it. A second PCR of 7 to 11 cycles used a sample-barcoded 5' primer and a J-beta primer mix. Sequencing recovered at least 2.5 million CDR3-containing paired-end reads from each sample. One entry per CDR3 protein, called by TCRdb with MiXCR from the 5' RACE reads. The sample consists of over 600,000 distinct CDR3 sequences, approximately 60% of them appearing once.

The chain uses TRBV5-1 and TRBJ1-1; D perhaps matches TRBD1 (6 bases). Sequencing was performed on blood. This receptor was identified in a man in his forties in good health. CDR3 loop: CASSAEGVLNTEAFF. The CDR3 DNA reads TGCGCCAGCAGCGCCGAGGGGGTTCTGAACACTGAAGCTTTCTTT. The full variable domain, completed using reference TRBV5-1 and TRBJ1-1, is KAGVTQTPRYLIKTRGQQVTLSCSPISGHRSVSWYQQTPGQGLQFLFEYFSETQRNKGNFPGRFSGRQFSNSRSEMNVSTLELGDSALYLCASSAEGVLNTEAFFGQGTRLTVV.